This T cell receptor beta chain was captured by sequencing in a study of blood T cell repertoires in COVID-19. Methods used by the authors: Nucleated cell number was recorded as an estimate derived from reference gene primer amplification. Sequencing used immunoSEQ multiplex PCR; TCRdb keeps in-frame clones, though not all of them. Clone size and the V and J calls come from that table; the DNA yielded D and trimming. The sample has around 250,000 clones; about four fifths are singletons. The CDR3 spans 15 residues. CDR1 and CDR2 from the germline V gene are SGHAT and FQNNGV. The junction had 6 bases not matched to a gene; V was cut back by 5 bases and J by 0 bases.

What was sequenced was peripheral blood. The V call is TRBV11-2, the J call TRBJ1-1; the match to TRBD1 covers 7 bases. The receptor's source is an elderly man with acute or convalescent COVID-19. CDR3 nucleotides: TGTGCCAGCAGCCCTAACAGGGGAATGAACACTGAAGCTTTCTTT. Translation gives CASSPNRGMNTEAFF. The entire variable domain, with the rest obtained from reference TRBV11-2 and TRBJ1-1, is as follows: EAGVAQSPRYKIIEKRQSVAFWCNPISGHATLYWYQQILGQGPKLLIQFQNNGVVDDSQLPKDRFSAERLKGVDSTLKIQPAKLEDSAVYLCASSPNRGMNTEAFFGQGTRLTVV.